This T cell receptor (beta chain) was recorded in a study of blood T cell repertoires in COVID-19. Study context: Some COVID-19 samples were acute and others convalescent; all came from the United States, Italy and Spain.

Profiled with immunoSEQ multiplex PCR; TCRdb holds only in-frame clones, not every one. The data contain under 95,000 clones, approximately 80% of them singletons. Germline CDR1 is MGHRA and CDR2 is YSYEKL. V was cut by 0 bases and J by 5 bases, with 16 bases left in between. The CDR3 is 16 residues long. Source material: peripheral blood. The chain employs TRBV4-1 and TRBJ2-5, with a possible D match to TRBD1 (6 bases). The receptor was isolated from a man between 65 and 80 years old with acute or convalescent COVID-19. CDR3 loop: CASSQDLARGRETQYF. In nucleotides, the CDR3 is TGCGCCAGCAGCCAAGATCTTGCCAGGGGACGGGAGACCCAGTACTTC.